One and the same sample provided the 29 T cell receptor beta chains below, sequenced in a study of OX40 agonist ivuxolimab in advanced cancers. Measured with immunoSEQ multiplex PCR; TCRdb has only the in-frame clones, and not every one. The sample includes fewer than 90,000 clones, over 90% seen only once; the top ten take 6.2%. The specimen was CD4+ or CD8+ T cells sorted from blood, collected in a trial of the OX40 agonist ivuxolimab. The receptors were gathered from an adult with an advanced solid tumor such as melanoma, head and neck, liver or kidney cancer.

The chain is built from TRBV6-1 and TRBJ1-1, with D possibly matching TRBD1 (6 bases). The CDR3 length is 14 residues. The germline gives CDR1 MNHNS, CDR2 SASEGT. Trimming pared 7 bases from V and 2 bases from J, leaving 14 bases between. CDR3 loop: CASKTGWGNTEAFF. In DNA form, the CDR3 reads TGTGCCAGCAAAACAGGGTGGGGAAACACTGAAGCTTTCTTT.

The V call is TRBV10-3, the J call TRBJ2-3, with 7 bases fitting TRBD2. The J segment lost 2 bases and the V segment lost 2 bases, leaving 7 bases of the junction unmatched. This CDR3 comprises 16 residues. From germline, CDR1 is ENHRY and CDR2 SYGVKD. The CDR3 loop reads CAISERGVYATDTQYF. DNA of the CDR3: TGTGCCATCAGTGAGCGGGGGGTATATGCCACAGATACGCAGTATTTT.

The rearrangement uses TRBV28 and TRBJ2-5, with 10 nucleotides matching TRBD1. CDR1 is MDHEN, CDR2 SYDVKM, per germline. The CDR3 length is 15 residues. Unmatched junction bases numbered 4, after V lost 2 bases and J lost 4 bases. CDR3 sequence reads: CASSLDDRGPETQYF. In DNA form, the CDR3 reads TGTGCCAGCAGTTTAGACGACAGGGGGCCAGAGACCCAGTACTTC.

This sequence joins TRBV30 and TRBJ2-1; 12 positions match TRBD2. Germline V CDR1 and CDR2: GTSNPN, SVGIG (reference sequence). CDR3 length: 15 amino acids. The trim removed 7 bases at V and 0 bases at J, leaving 4 bases unmatched. The CDR3 loop is CASTTSGSSYNEQFF. The CDR3 DNA follows: TGTGCCTCAACGACTAGCGGGAGCTCCTACAATGAGCAGTTCTTC.

This clone was observed once. The genes are TRBV25-1 and TRBJ1-1, with D possibly TRBD1 on 5 matching bases. This CDR3 region has 14 residues. CDR1 MGHDK and CDR2 SYGVNS come from the germline V gene. Between the trimmed V and J ends, which lost 1 base and 1 base, there was a span of 7 bases. In DNA, the CDR3 is TGTGCCAGCAGTGAATGGGGGGAGAACACTGAAGCTTTCTTT. Its translation: CASSEWGENTEAFF. Filled out from reference TRBV25-1 and TRBJ1-1, the complete variable domain reads EADIYQTPRYLVIGTGKKITLECSQTMGHDKMYWYQQDPGMELHLIHYSYGVNSTEKGDLSSESTVSRIRTEHFPLTLESARPSHTSQYLCASSEWGENTEAFFGQGTRLTVV.

This clone was picked up a small number of times. This rearrangement joins TRBV9 to TRBJ2-2; D not resolved. The CDR3 is 11 residues long. CDR1 and CDR2 (germline): SGDLS, YYNGEE. Trimming took 3 bases from V and 8 from J, leaving 5 bases between them. The CDR3 DNA reads TGTGCCAGCAGCGGTGATGGGGAGCTGTTTTTT. This encodes CASSGDGELFF.

The V gene is TRBV5-1, the J gene TRBJ1-1, with D uncertain. Between the trimmed V and J ends, which lost 0 bases and 9 bases, there was a span of 6 bases. There are 11 residues in the CDR3. Germline values: CDR1 SGHRS, CDR2 YFSETQ. The CDR3 region is CASSLGGQAFF. The CDR3 nucleotides are TGCGCCAGCAGCTTGGGAGGGCAAGCTTTCTTT.

CDR3 sequence reads: CASSLGPGGNTEAFF. CDR3 coding DNA: TGTGCCAGCAGCTTAGGCCCAGGGGGGAACACTGAAGCTTTCTTT. J is TRBJ1-1 and V is TRBV11-2; 7 positions agree with TRBD1. After removal of 1 base from V and 1 base from J, the junction contained 3 bases not matched to a gene. Looked up from germline, CDR1 is SGHAT and CDR2 is FQNNGV. CDR3 length: 15 residues.

J is TRBJ2-1 and V is TRBV5-1; 10 bases align to TRBD2. CDR1 and CDR2 (germline): SGHRS, YFSETQ. The CDR3 covers 15 residues. With V trimmed by 4 bases and J by 4 bases, 5 bases remained unmatched. The DNA for the CDR3 is TGCGCCAGCAGCCCTTGGACTAGCGGTTACAATGAGCAGTTCTTC. This encodes CASSPWTSGYNEQFF.

This chain links TRBV7-8 with TRBJ2-3; 7 bases match TRBD2. The CDR3 is made up of 14 amino acids. Germline CDR1 SGHVS, CDR2 FQNEAQ. The V segment lost 0 bases and the J segment 5 bases; nucleotides outside the gene matches: 2. The CDR3 DNA reads TGTGCCAGCAGCTTAGCGGGGGGGGAAGATACGCAGTATTTT. Its protein is CASSLAGGEDTQYF.

This clone was picked up one time. The J gene is TRBJ1-1, the V gene TRBV4-1; D possibly corresponds to TRBD1 (6 bases). This CDR3 contains 16 residues. Trimming took off 4 bases at V and 0 bases at J, with 15 bases between the two ends. CDR1 MGHRA and CDR2 YSYEKL come from the germline V gene. The CDR3 is CASSPDPRGMNTEAFF. CDR3 bases: TGCGCCAGCAGCCCGGACCCCAGGGGAATGAACACTGAAGCTTTCTTT.

The chain couples TRBV5-1 to TRBJ1-1; perhaps TRBD1 as D (6 bases). Germline assignment: CDR1 SGHRS and CDR2 YFSETQ. The CDR3 totals 15 residues. The V and J ends lost 0 bases and 4 bases respectively, with 13 bases between them. The DNA for the CDR3 is TGCGCCAGCAGCTTGGATGGGGGGCCGGGCACTGAAGCTTTCTTT. Amino acid sequence: CASSLDGGPGTEAFF.

The V and J genes are TRBV7-8 and TRBJ2-7, with TRBD2 matching over 8 bases. The CDR3 has 13 residues. Germline loops: CDR1 SGHVS, CDR2 FQNEAQ. The V gene end was trimmed by 5 bases and the J gene end by 3 bases; junction bases not matched to a gene: 3. CDR3 residues: CASSPGGDYEQYF. CDR3 DNA sequence: TGTGCCAGCAGCCCGGGAGGGGACTACGAGCAGTACTTC.

The V call is TRBV7-8, the J call TRBJ1-5, with 7 nucleotides matching TRBD1. CDR1 is SGHVS and CDR2 is FQNEAQ in the germline V gene. The CDR3 runs to 13 residues. V dropped 9 bases and J dropped 3; count of bases not matched to a gene: 5. The CDR3: CASGTALNQPQHF. CDR3 DNA: TGTGCCAGTGGGACAGCCCTCAATCAGCCCCAGCATTTT.

The CDR3 reads CASSLSPRTEAFF. In DNA, the CDR3 is TGTGCCAGCAGTTTAAGCCCTAGGACTGAAGCTTTCTTT. The chain couples TRBV6-5 to TRBJ1-1; D is uncertain. Germline loops: CDR1 MNHEY, CDR2 SVGAGI. Trimming cost V 4 bases and J 5 bases, with 11 bases left between them. This CDR3 is 13 amino acids long.

This sequence joins TRBV9 and TRBJ1-5; perhaps TRBD1 as D (5 bases). The CDR3 extends over 14 amino acids. Trimming cost V 2 bases and J 4 bases, with 10 bases left between them. Looked up from germline, CDR1 is SGDLS and CDR2 is YYNGEE. In DNA form, the CDR3 reads TGTGCCAGCAGCGTGGGGTGGGGGAATCAGCCCCAGCATTTT. Translation: CASSVGWGNQPQHF.

The chain carries TRBV6-5 and TRBJ1-1; D perhaps matches TRBD1 (6 bases). The germline V and J ends were trimmed by 4 bases and 1 base, with 10 bases remaining between them. Germline values: CDR1 MNHEY, CDR2 SVGAGI. CDR3 length: 14 residues. The CDR3 sequence: CASSFTGTNTEAFF. DNA for the CDR3: TGTGCCAGCAGTTTTACAGGGACGAACACTGAAGCTTTCTTT.

The CDR3, as DNA: TGCGCCAGCAGCCAAGCAGTTACGCCTAGGTCAAAGGGAGATACGCAGTATTTT. Its protein is CASSQAVTPRSKGDTQYF. The chain has TRBV4-1 and TRBJ2-3; unclear D gene. CDR1 and CDR2 (germline): MGHRA, YSYEKL. Trimming shortened V by 1 base and J by 5 bases, and 22 bases separated the two germline ends. This CDR3 region has 18 residues.

This chain links TRBV4-2 with TRBJ2-5, with D perhaps TRBD2 (5 bases). Germline loops: CDR1 LGHNA, CDR2 YNFKEQ. The CDR3 spans 17 residues. V was pared by 3 bases and J by 3 bases, with 20 bases between. The CDR3: CASSHPEVGKGKETQYF. The CDR3 DNA follows: TGTGCCAGCAGCCACCCGGAGGTAGGGAAAGGGAAAGAGACCCAGTACTTC.

The chain recombines TRBV5-4 with TRBJ1-1; no firm D call. The CDR3 extends over 13 amino acids. Germline values: CDR1 SGHNT, CDR2 YYREEE (reference sequence). The V gene lost 1 base and the J gene lost 0 bases, with 4 bases spanning the gap. The CDR3 region is CASSLTVNTEAFF. The CDR3 nucleotides are TGTGCCAGCAGCTTGACAGTGAACACTGAAGCTTTCTTT.

The chain is built from TRBV6-1 and TRBJ2-3; D gene uncertain. V gave up 5 bases and J gave up 2 bases, with 5 bases separating them. Germline V gene data show CDR1 as MNHNS and CDR2 as SASEGT. CDR3 length: 12 residues. The CDR3: CASSPFTDTQYF. Here the CDR3 DNA reads TGTGCCAGCAGTCCCTTCACAGATACGCAGTATTTT.

This chain uses TRBV5-1 with TRBJ2-3, with a possible D match to TRBD2 (7 bases). With 1 base removed from V and 2 bases from J, the gap between germline ends came to 14 bases. The germline gives CDR1 SGHRS, CDR2 YFSETQ. The CDR3 has 16 amino acids. The CDR3 coding sequence is TGCGCCAGCAGCTTGACGGGGGGCGGAAACACAGATACGCAGTATTTT. It encodes CASSLTGGGNTDTQYF.

The chain uses TRBV11-2 and TRBJ2-7, with 9 bases fitting TRBD1. Germline CDR1 reads SGHAT; CDR2 reads FQNNGV. CDR3 length: 13 residues. V was clipped by 4 bases and J by 3 bases; unmatched bases: 1. In DNA, the CDR3 is TGTGCCAGCAGCTGGGGACAGGGCTACGAGCAGTACTTC. Its protein product is CASSWGQGYEQYF. The entire variable domain, with the rest obtained from reference TRBV11-2 and TRBJ2-7, is as follows: EAGVAQSPRYKIIEKRQSVAFWCNPISGHATLYWYQQILGQGPKLLIQFQNNGVVDDSQLPKDRFSAERLKGVDSTLKIQPAKLEDSAVYLCASSWGQGYEQYFGPGTRLTVT.

This sequence joins TRBV2 and TRBJ2-5; 13 positions agree with TRBD2. The CDR3 totals 18 residues. Trimming removed 2 bases from V and 2 bases from J; junction bases left unmatched: 8. The germline CDR1 and CDR2 sequences are SNHLY and FYNNEI. DNA for the CDR3: TGTGCCAGCAGTGAAATGATGTGGGGACTAGCGGGACAAGAGACCCAGTACTTC. Protein: CASSEMMWGLAGQETQYF. The full variable domain, in which reference TRBV2 and TRBJ2-5 provide the parts outside the CDR3, is EPEVTQTPSHQVTQMGQEVILRCVPISNHLYFYWYRQILGQKVEFLVSFYNNEISEKSEIFDDQFSVERPDGSNFTLKIRSTKLEDSAMYFCASSEMMWGLAGQETQYFGPGTRLLVL.

The chain links TRBV28 to TRBJ2-3; 10 positions match TRBD2. J was trimmed by 3 bases and V by 5 bases; bases with no gene match: 8. Germline V gene sequence: CDR1 MDHEN, CDR2 SYDVKM. The CDR3 is 16 amino acids. CDR3 region: CASSLLAGEVTDTQYF. CDR3 sequence (DNA): TGTGCCAGCAGTCTCCTAGCGGGGGAGGTTACAGATACGCAGTATTTT.

The chain combines TRBV5-6 with TRBJ2-1; TRBD1 matches at 7 bases. CDR3 size: 14 residues. The V gene end was trimmed by 0 bases and the J gene end by 7 bases; junction bases not matched to a gene: 4. CDR1 is SGHDT, CDR2 YYEEEE, per germline. The CDR3 sequence is CASSLAPGGNEQFF. Written as DNA, the CDR3 is TGTGCCAGCAGCTTGGCCCCAGGGGGTAATGAGCAGTTCTTC.

The chain employs TRBV30 and TRBJ2-7, with D uncertain. The CDR3 is 15 amino acids. Trimming left V 1 base short and J 2 bases short, with 15 bases between. CDR1 is GTSNPN, CDR2 SVGIG, per germline (reference sequence). The CDR3 sequence is CAWSGEGVTTYEQYF. The CDR3, as DNA: TGTGCCTGGAGTGGCGAAGGAGTAACAACCTACGAGCAGTACTTC.

This clone was observed a handful of times. The J gene is TRBJ2-3, the V gene TRBV5-4; 9 bases agree with TRBD2. This CDR3 region has 16 residues. V was pared by 1 base and J by 2 bases, with 5 bases of the junction left unmatched. From germline, CDR1 is SGHNT and CDR2 YYREEE (reference sequence). In DNA, the CDR3 is TGTGCCAGCAGCTTGCGGCTAGCGGGACCCACAGATACGCAGTATTTT. Its translation: CASSLRLAGPTDTQYF.

The chain carries TRBV5-1 and TRBJ1-5; perhaps TRBD1 as D (5 bases). The germline CDR1 and CDR2 sequences are SGHRS and YFSETQ. The CDR3 loop spans 15 amino acids. Trimming shortened V by 4 bases and J by 2 bases, and 13 bases separated the two germline ends. As DNA, the CDR3 is TGCGCCAGCAGCATGAGGGGTGGAGGCAATCAGCCCCAGCATTTT. Translating it yields CASSMRGGGNQPQHF.